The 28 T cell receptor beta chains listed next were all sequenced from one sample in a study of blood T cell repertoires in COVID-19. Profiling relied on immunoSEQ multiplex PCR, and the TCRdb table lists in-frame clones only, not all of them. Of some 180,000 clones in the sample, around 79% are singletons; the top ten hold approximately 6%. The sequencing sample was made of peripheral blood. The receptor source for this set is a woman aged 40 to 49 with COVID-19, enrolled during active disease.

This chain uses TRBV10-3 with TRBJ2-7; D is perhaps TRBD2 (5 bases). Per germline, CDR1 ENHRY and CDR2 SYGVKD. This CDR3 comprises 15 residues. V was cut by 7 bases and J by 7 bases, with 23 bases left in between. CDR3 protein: CAITPRPAPPGEQYF. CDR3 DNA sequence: TGTGCCATCACCCCGCGGCCGGCCCCTCCGGGGGAGCAGTACTTC.

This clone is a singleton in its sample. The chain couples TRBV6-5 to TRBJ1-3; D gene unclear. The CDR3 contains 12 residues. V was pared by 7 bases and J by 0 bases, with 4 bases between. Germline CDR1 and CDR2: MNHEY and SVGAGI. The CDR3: CASTGSGNTIYF. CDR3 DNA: TGTGCCAGCACAGGCTCTGGAAACACCATATATTTT.

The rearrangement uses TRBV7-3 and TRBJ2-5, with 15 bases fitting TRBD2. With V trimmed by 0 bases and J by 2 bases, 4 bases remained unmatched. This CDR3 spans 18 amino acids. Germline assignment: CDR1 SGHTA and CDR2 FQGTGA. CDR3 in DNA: TGTGCCAGCAGCTTAACAGGACTAGCGGGGGGGAGTCAAGAGACCCAGTACTTC. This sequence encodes CASSLTGLAGGSQETQYF.

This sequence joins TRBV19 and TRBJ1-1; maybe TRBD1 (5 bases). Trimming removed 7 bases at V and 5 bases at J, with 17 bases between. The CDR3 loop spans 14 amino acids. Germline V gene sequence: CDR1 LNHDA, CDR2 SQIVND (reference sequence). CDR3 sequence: CASIRGSRYTEAFF. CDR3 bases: TGTGCCAGTATACGGGGGAGCCGTTATACTGAAGCTTTCTTT.

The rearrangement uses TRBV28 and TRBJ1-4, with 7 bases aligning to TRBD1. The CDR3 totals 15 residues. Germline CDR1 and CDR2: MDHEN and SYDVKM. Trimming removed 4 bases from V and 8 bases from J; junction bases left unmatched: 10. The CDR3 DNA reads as TGTGCCAGCAGTTCCTCGACAGGGCCTAGGGAAAAACTGTTTTTT. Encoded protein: CASSSSTGPREKLFF.

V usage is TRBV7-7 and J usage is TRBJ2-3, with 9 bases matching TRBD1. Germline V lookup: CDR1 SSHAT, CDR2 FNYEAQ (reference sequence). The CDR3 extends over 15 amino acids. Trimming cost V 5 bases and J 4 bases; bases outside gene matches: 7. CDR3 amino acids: CASSPGTGRADTQYF. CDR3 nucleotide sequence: TGTGCCAGCAGCCCAGGGACAGGGCGGGCAGATACGCAGTATTTT.

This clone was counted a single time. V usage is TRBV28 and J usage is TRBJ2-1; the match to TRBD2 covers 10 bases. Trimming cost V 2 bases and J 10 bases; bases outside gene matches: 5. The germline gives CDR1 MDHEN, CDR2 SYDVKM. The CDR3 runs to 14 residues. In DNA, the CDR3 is TGTGCCAGCAGTTTACCGGCTAGCGGGAGAGAGCAGTTCTTC. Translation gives CASSLPASGREQFF.

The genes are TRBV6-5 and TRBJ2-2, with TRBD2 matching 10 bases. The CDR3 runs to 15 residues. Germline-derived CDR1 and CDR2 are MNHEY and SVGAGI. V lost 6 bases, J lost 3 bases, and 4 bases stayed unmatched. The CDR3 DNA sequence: TGTGCCAGCAGCATAGCGGGGGGACACACCGGGGAGCTGTTTTTT. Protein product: CASSIAGGHTGELFF.

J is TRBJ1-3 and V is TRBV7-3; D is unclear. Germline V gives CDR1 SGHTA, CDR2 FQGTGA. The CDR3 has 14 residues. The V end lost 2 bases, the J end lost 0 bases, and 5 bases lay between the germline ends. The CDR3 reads CASSLFCSGNTIYF. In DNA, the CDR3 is TGTGCCAGCAGCTTATTCTGCTCTGGAAACACCATATATTTT.

The CDR3 nucleotides read TGTGCCAGCAGCTCGAAGACAGGGAGAATGAACACTGAAGCTTTCTTT. Protein sequence: CASSSKTGRMNTEAFF. The chain combines TRBV12-1 with TRBJ1-1; the D call in the table, TRBD1, was not verified against the DNA. TRBV12-1 counts as a pseudogene. There are 16 residues in the CDR3.

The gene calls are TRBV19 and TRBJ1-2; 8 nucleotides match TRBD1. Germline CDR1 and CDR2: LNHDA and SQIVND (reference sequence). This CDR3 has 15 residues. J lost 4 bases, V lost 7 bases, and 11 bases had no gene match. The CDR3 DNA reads TGTGCCAGTACCGGACAAAACAGGGGGATCTATGGCTACACCTTC. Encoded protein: CASTGQNRGIYGYTF.

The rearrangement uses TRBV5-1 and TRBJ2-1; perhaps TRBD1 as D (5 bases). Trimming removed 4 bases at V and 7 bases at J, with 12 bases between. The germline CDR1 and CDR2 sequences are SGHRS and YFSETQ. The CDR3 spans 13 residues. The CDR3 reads CASSGAGYNEQFF. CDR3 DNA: TGCGCCAGCAGCGGGGCAGGGTATAATGAGCAGTTCTTC.

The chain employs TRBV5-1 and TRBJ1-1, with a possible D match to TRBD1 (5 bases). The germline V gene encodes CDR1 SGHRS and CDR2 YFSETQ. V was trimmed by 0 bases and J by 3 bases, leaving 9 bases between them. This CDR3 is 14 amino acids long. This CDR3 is CASSLEWGDTEAFF. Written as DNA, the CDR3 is TGCGCCAGCAGCTTGGAGTGGGGGGACACTGAAGCTTTCTTT.

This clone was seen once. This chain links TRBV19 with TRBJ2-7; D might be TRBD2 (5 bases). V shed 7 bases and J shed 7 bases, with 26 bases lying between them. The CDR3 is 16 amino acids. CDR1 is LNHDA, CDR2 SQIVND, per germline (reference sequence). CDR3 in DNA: TGTGCCAGTACCACTTACGGCGGAGGAGGAGTAGAGGAGCAGTACTTC. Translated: CASTTYGGGGVEEQYF. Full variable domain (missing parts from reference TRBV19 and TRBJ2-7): DGGITQSPKYLFRKEGQNVTLSCEQNLNHDAMYWYRQDPGQGLRLIYYSQIVNDFQKGDIAEGYSVSREKKESFPLTVTSAQKNPTAFYLCASTTYGGGGVEEQYFGPGTRLTVT.

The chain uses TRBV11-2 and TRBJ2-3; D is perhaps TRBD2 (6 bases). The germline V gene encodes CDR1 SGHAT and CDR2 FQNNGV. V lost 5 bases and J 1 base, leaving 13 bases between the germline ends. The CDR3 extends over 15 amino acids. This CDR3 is CASSQRVGGTDTQYF. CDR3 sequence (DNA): TGTGCCAGCAGCCAGCGGGTTGGGGGCACAGATACGCAGTATTTT.

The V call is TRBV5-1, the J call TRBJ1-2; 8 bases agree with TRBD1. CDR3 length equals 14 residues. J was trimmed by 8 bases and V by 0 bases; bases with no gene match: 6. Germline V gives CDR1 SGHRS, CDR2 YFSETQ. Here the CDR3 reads CASSLDQGAWGYTF. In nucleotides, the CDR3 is TGCGCCAGCAGCTTGGATCAGGGGGCTTGGGGCTACACCTTC.

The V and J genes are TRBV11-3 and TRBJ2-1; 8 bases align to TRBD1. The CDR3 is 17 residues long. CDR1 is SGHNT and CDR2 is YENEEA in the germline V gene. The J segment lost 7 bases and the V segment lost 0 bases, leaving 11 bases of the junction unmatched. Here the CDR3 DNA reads TGTGCCAGCAGCTTAGACAGTTTGAGGACAGGGTGGAATGAGCAGTTCTTC. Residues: CASSLDSLRTGWNEQFF.

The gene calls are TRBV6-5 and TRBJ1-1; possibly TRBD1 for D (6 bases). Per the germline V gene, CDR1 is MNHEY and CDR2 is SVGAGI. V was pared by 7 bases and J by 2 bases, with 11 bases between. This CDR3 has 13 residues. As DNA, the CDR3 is TGTGCCAGCACTCGGACAGTCAACACTGAAGCTTTCTTT. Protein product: CASTRTVNTEAFF.

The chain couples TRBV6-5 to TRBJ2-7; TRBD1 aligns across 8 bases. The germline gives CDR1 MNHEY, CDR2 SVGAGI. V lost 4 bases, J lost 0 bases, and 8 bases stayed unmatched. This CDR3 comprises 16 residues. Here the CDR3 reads CASSSWTGKISYEQYF. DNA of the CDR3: TGTGCCAGCAGTTCCTGGACAGGGAAGATCTCCTACGAGCAGTACTTC.

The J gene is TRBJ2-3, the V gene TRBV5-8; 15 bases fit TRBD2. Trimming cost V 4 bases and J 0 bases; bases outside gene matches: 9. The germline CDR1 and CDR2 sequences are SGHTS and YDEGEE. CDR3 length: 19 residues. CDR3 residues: CASSEIPGLAGGSTDTQYF. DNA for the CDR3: TGTGCCAGCAGCGAGATCCCGGGACTAGCGGGGGGTAGCACAGATACGCAGTATTTT. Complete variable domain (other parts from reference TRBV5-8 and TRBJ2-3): EAGVTQSPTHLIKTRGQQATLRCSPISGHTSVYWYQQALGLGLQFLLWYDEGEERNRGNFPPRFSGRQFPNYSSELNVNALELEDSALYLCASSEIPGLAGGSTDTQYFGPGTRLTVL.

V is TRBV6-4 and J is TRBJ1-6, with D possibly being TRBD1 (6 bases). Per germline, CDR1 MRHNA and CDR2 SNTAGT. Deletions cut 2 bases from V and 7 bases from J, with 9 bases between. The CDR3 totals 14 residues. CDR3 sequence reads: CASSDQGWNSPLHF. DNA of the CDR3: TGTGCCAGCAGTGACCAGGGGTGGAATTCACCCCTCCACTTT.

The CDR3 DNA follows: TGTGCCAGCAGTGAAGTGGCTTCGACAAGAGCTTTCTTT. It specifies CASSEVASTRAFF. The V gene is TRBV6-1, the J gene TRBJ1-1; D is ambiguous. The V gene's germline CDR1 is MNHNS and CDR2 SASEGT. Deletions cut 1 base from V and 10 bases from J, with 13 bases between. The CDR3 is made up of 13 amino acids.

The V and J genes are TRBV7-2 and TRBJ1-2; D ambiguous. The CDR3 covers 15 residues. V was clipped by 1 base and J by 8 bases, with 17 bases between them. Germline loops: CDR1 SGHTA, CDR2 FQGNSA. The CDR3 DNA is TGTGCCAGCAGCTTAGGATGGAGGGTTGGGTGGGGCTACACCTTC. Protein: CASSLGWRVGWGYTF. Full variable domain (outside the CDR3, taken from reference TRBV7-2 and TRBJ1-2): GAGVSQSPSNKVTEKGKDVELRCDPISGHTALYWYRQSLGQGLEFLIYFQGNSAPDKSGLPSDRFSAERTGGSVSTLTIQRTQQEDSAVYLCASSLGWRVGWGYTFGSGTRLTVV.

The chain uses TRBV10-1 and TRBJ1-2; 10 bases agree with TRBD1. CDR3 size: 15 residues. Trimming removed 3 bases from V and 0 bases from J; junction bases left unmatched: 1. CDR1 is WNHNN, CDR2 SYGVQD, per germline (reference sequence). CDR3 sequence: CASSDGTGANYGYTF. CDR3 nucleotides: TGCGCCAGCAGTGATGGGACAGGGGCTAACTATGGCTACACCTTC.

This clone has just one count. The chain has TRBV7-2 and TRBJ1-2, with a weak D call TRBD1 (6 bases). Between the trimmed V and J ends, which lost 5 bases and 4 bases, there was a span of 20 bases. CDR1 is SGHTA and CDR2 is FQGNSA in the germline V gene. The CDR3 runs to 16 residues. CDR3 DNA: TGTGCCAGCAGCATCCTACAGGGTGGACTGCGCTATGGCTACACCTTC. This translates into CASSILQGGLRYGYTF.

CDR3 DNA sequence: TGTGCCAGCAGTTTGGCGACAGGGGGGACGCCCCAGCATTTT. Its protein product is CASSLATGGTPQHF. The chain employs TRBV27 and TRBJ1-5; 9 bases are a match to TRBD1. Germline lookup yields CDR1 MNHEY and CDR2 SMNVEV (reference sequence). CDR3 length: 14 amino acids. The J segment lost 9 bases and the V segment lost 3 bases, leaving 6 bases of the junction unmatched.

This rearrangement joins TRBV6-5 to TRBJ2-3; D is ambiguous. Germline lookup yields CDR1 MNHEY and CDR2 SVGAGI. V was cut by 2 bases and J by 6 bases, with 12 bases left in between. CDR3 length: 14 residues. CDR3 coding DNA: TGTGCCAGCAGTTACGAGCCTCGGTCGGATACGCAGTATTTT. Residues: CASSYEPRSDTQYF.

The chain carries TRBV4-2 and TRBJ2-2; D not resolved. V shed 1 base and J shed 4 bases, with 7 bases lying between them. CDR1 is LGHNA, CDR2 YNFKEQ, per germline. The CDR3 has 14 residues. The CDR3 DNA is TGTGCCAGCAGCCAAGCGTCGTTCACCGGGGAGCTGTTTTTT. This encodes CASSQASFTGELFF.